A single sample is the source of the 17 T cell receptor beta chains below, sequenced in a study of metastatic and nonmetastatic thyroid tumors. TCRdb called clones again from the PCR reads with MiXCR. Here the sample spans some 22,000 clones, about 17% being singletons. The entire patient cohort was treatment-naive prior to thyroid surgery. Sequences were obtained from blood. These receptors were taken from a male donor with papillary thyroid cancer or a benign thyroid nodule (not recorded which). Some clones in this sample may be carry-over from other donors' samples.

This clone was detected many times. The chain carries TRBV18 and TRBJ2-2, with 10 bases aligning to TRBD2. The CDR3 is 16 residues long. J was trimmed by 4 bases and V by 2 bases; bases with no gene match: 4. Germline V gene lookup returns CDR1 KGHSH and CDR2 LQKENI. For the CDR3, the DNA is TGTGCCAGCTCACCAATAGCGGGGGGAACCACCGGGGAGCTGTTTTTT. Translated: CASSPIAGGTTGELFF.

This clone was seen ten or more times. V usage is TRBV2 and J usage is TRBJ1-3; D might be TRBD1 (6 bases). Germline V CDR1 and CDR2: SNHLY, FYNNEI. Trimming removed 8 bases at V and 1 base at J, with 15 bases between. There are 15 residues in the CDR3. This chain's CDR3 is CASYSGQSSGNTIYF. CDR3 sequence (DNA): TGTGCCAGCTACAGCGGACAGTCATCTGGAAACACCATATATTTT.

This clone was counted many times. This chain links TRBV7-9 with TRBJ2-1; TRBD1 matches at 8 bases. Per germline, CDR1 SEHNR and CDR2 FQNEAQ (reference sequence). V trimming: 5 bases; J trimming: 2 bases; junction bases outside the gene matches: 5. CDR3 length equals 15 residues. The CDR3 spells CASSLRGHPYNEQFF. DNA of the CDR3: TGTGCCAGCAGCCTCAGGGGGCACCCCTACAATGAGCAGTTCTTC.

As concerns this clone: One end of the junction does not line up with germline, which may come from a read error. The chain recombines TRBV20-1 with TRBJ1-1, with 8 bases lining up with TRBD1. Germline CDR1 and CDR2: DFQATT and SNEGSKA (reference sequence). CDR3 length: 13 residues. The CDR3 region has the DNA TGCAGTTCTAGAGGTACAGGGGGCACTGAAGCTTTCTTT. Its protein is CSSRGTGGTEAFF.

This clone was recorded many times. The chain recombines TRBV19 with TRBJ2-5; D could derive from TRBD1 or TRBD2 (5 bases each). Looked up from germline, CDR1 is LNHDA and CDR2 is SQIVND (reference sequence). This CDR3 comprises 13 residues. Trimming left V 3 bases short and J 5 bases short, with 10 bases between. The CDR3 sequence is CASSILGVETQYF. The DNA for the CDR3 is TGTGCCAGTAGTATTCTGGGGGTGGAGACCCAGTACTTC.

In this sample, this clone turned up many times. The J gene is TRBJ2-7, the V gene TRBV11-2; 8 bases agree with TRBD2. This CDR3 has 15 amino acids. Looked up from germline, CDR1 is SGHAT and CDR2 is FQNNGV. The V segment lost 4 bases and the J segment 4 bases; nucleotides outside the gene matches: 9. The CDR3 nucleotides read TGTGCCAGCAGCTCCTCGGGACTAGTGAGGTACGAGCAGTACTTC. Protein: CASSSSGLVRYEQYF.

This clone was counted a few times. The chain has TRBV12-3 or TRBV12-4 and TRBJ2-7; 10 nucleotides match TRBD2. The junction had 9 bases not matched to a gene; V was cut back by 7 bases and J by 6 bases. This CDR3 is 14 amino acids long. The CDR3 protein is CASILTSGSFEQYF. CDR3 sequence (DNA): TGTGCCAGCATCCTGACTAGCGGGTCTTTCGAGCAGTACTTC.

This clone has at least ten counts. The CDR3 spells CASSSWGQGAEITQYF. The CDR3 DNA is TGTGCCAGCAGTTCCTGGGGACAGGGGGCGGAGATAACGCAGTATTTT. The chain links TRBV28 to TRBJ2-3, with TRBD1 matching over 12 bases. CDR3 length: 16 amino acids. V lost 4 bases and J lost 9; bases outside the gene matches: 11. Germline V gene lookup returns CDR1 MDHEN and CDR2 SYDVKM.

This clone turned up a few times. The V and J genes are TRBV6-1 and TRBJ2-7; 11 nucleotides match TRBD2. This CDR3 comprises 18 residues. Germline-derived CDR1 and CDR2 are MNHNS and SASEGT. The trim removed 2 bases at V and 4 bases at J, leaving 13 bases unmatched. The CDR3 reads CASSERMASGRLDYEQYF. The DNA of the CDR3 is TGTGCCAGCAGTGAAAGGATGGCTAGCGGGAGGTTGGATTACGAGCAGTACTTC.

This clone was seen ten or more times. J is TRBJ1-2 and V is TRBV7-3, with D possibly matching TRBD1 (5 bases). The CDR3 covers 13 residues. The germline V and J ends were trimmed by 3 bases and 8 bases, with 13 bases remaining between them. The germline CDR1 and CDR2 sequences are SGHTA and FQGTGA. In DNA, the CDR3 is TGTGCCAGCAGCTTTCCCGAGGGGATAGGCTACACCTTC. It specifies CASSFPEGIGYTF.

The rearrangement uses TRBV6-5 and TRBJ1-5; D is ambiguous. The CDR3 runs 17 residues. CDR1 is MNHEY and CDR2 is SVGAGI in the germline V gene. V was pared by 0 bases and J by 1 base, with 13 bases between. The CDR3 DNA reads as TGTGCCAGCAGTTACTCGTTTGAGCCAGACAGCAATCAGCCCCAGCATTTT. Translation gives CASSYSFEPDSNQPQHF.

Many counts were recorded for this clone. The chain recombines TRBV18 with TRBJ2-5, with 12 positions matching TRBD1. The germline V gene has CDR1 KGHSH and CDR2 LQKENI. CDR3 length: 15 amino acids. J gave up 4 bases and V 6 bases, and 6 bases lay outside the gene matches. The CDR3 region has the DNA TGTGCCAGCTCCCCCGGGACAGGGGGCCGAGAGACCCAGTACTTC. Amino acid sequence: CASSPGTGGRETQYF.

Turning to this clone: A much larger clone lies one base from this, so it may be a read error. The CDR3 carries no conserved terminal phenylalanine or tryptophan, so it likely arises from a read error. The chain combines TRBV2 with TRBJ2-1; D gene ambiguous. The CDR3 loop spans 13 amino acids. Per the germline V gene, CDR1 is SNHLY and CDR2 is FYNNEI. V was cut by 6 bases and J by 7 bases, with 13 bases left in between. The CDR3 sequence is CASSPRLGNEQFS. CDR3 bases: TGTGCCAGCAGCCCCCGCCTCGGGAATGAGCAGTTCTCC.

In its sample, this clone was seen many times. V gene TRBV6-2 or TRBV6-3 combines with J gene TRBJ1-2; perhaps TRBD1 as D (5 bases). The CDR3 spans 11 residues. The germline CDR1 and CDR2 sequences are MNHEY and SVGEGT. V lost 5 bases, J lost 10 bases, and 11 bases lay in between. This chain's CDR3 is CASSLRDDYTF. DNA for the CDR3: TGTGCCAGCAGTCTCCGGGACGACTACACCTTC.

As regards this clone: A much larger clone is a single base away; this may be a read error. The chain combines TRBV5-6 with TRBJ1-4; D gene uncertain. Germline CDR1 is SGHDT and CDR2 is YYEEEE. This CDR3 contains 15 residues. CDR3 bases: TGTGCCAGCACCCGAGTTCCTTCAACTAATGGAAAACTGTTTTTT. Amino acids: CASTRVPSTNGKLFF. The entire variable domain, with the rest obtained from reference TRBV5-6 and TRBJ1-4, is as follows: DAGVTQSPTHLIKTRGQQVTLRCSPKSGHDTVSWYQQALGQGPQFIFQYYEEEERQRGNFPDRFSGHQFPNYSSELNVNALLLGDSALYLCASTRVPSTNGKLFFGSGTQLSVL.

This clone has a single count. This chain links TRBV20-1 with TRBJ2-3, with D perhaps given as TRBD1 or TRBD2 (6 bases each). CDR3 length equals 15 residues. Germline V gives CDR1 DFQATT, CDR2 SNEGSKA (reference sequence). Between the trimmed V and J ends, which lost 3 bases and 5 bases, there was a span of 18 bases. DNA for the CDR3: TGCAGTGCTAGGGGGGGACACCAGGGTGGAGATACGCAGTATTTT. This sequence encodes CSARGGHQGGDTQYF.

The chain recombines TRBV11-2 with TRBJ2-1; unclear D gene. Germline CDR1 is SGHAT and CDR2 is FQNNGV. Trimming removed 1 base from V and 5 bases from J, with 24 bases in between. The CDR3 sequence is 19 residues long. CDR3 nucleotide sequence: TGTGCCAGCAGCTTAGTGTTGGCCGGCCTCAGATATGAGAACAATGAGCAGTTCTTC. Its translation is CASSLVLAGLRYENNEQFF.